This T cell receptor beta chain was obtained from a study of blood T cells in healthy people across ages (dated by TCRdb to about 2015). Regarding the research as a whole: In model experiments, template switching captured roughly one uniquely barcoded TCR beta cDNA molecule for every two T cells. Using deep sequencing normalized with unique cDNA molecular identifiers, the study measured how TCR beta repertoire diversity changes with age. The donors were split into four age groups: young (average around 17 years), middle-aged (roughly 40), aged (approximately 60) and long-lived (over 80). To avoid experimental bias, donors of different ages were distributed randomly across sequencing lanes. Using the same blood draw, the study looked at two additional independent replicas of 1 million unique cDNA reads for two donors, one aged 18 to 30 and the other aged 80 or older.

Donors were around 37 systemically healthy Caucasian individuals from Russia aged roughly 6 to 90 years. Each donor gave about 9.7 milliliters of peripheral blood, drawn into EDTA-treated Vacutainer tubes. Ficoll-Paque density-gradient centrifugation was used to isolate PBMCs, with at least 6.5 million per sample. Total RNA was extracted from PBMCs with Trizol reagent, with at least 6 micrograms obtained per sample. For every donor, an aliquot of PBMCs went through flow cytometry to measure the percentages of naive CD45RAhigh/CD27high T cells. In the case of this clonotype: This receptor's antigen is unknown. One junction end disagrees with the germline gene, perhaps due to a read error.

Broad study findings and their caveats: The CMV infection status of donors was not known, potentially confounding age-related changes in expanded clonotypes. Bulk unsorted PBMC profiling prevented conclusive comparison of naive and antigen-experienced compartments. The percentage of naive T cells measured by flow cytometry correlated strongly with observed TCR beta diversity. Estimates of total diversity based on one million sequenced T cells were considered lower bounds and underestimates. Observed TCR beta diversity per million T cells fell roughly linearly with age, and a significant reduction was already apparent by age about 36. Compared with the aged group, the long-lived group had more naive CD4+ T cells, fewer expanded clones and increased TCR diversity, a pattern suggesting age selection.

Library generation was performed with 5' RACE. Sequencing took place on an Illumina HiSeq 2500. A second roughly 6 to 11 cycle PCR used a sample-barcoded 5' primer and a J-beta primer mix. A template-switch 5' adaptor carrying 12 random nucleotides introduced a unique molecular identifier onto each TCR beta cDNA molecule. Each sample yielded at least 2.5 million CDR3-containing paired-end reads. First-strand cDNA was synthesized from all RNA with the Mint cDNA synthesis kit, primed by a TRBC-specific oligonucleotide. Following uracil-DNA glycosylase treatment, all cDNA underwent a first 18-cycle PCR with the universal primers M1SS and BC2_uni_R. The published analysis was carried out like this. For normalization, 1 million high-quality reads were randomly selected from each sample, with every read carrying a distinct molecular identifier. Instead of being binned into consensus sequences, reads with shared molecular identifiers were discarded. CDR3 identification, clonotype clustering and error correction used MiTCR with a Q25 quality threshold and the strictest error-elimination algorithm. A nonparametric unseen species model with Euler transformation was used to estimate a lower bound on total TCR beta diversity. TCRdb reprocessed the public reads (quality trimming at Q25 with fastp, clone calling with MiXCR) and kept in-frame beta chains. Each CDR3 protein gets just one entry, which takes the most common genes and DNA from the rows behind it. The V and J calls were determined by TCRdb, not by the authors. This sample has about 1.6 million distinct CDR3 sequences in its table, and about 35% of those were observed once. The leading ten clones occupy 11% of the sample.

Looking up the germline V gene yields CDR1 MDHEN and CDR2 SYDVKM. The CDR3 holds 15 amino acids from the cysteine to the phenylalanine. The DNA shown is the 45-base CDR3, in frame from base 1. This TCR was sampled from a woman in her twenties or thirties in good health. The chain joins TRBV28 to TRBJ1-2; perhaps TRBD1 is the D gene, with 5 bases matching. Material: blood. The CDR3 reads CANSFGGTIVTGYTF. The DNA sequence follows: TGTGCCAACAGTTTTGGGGGGACCATTGTGACCGGCTACACCTTC.